This entry features one T cell receptor (beta chain) sequence. Its antigen has not been determined. Base quality data are lacking; no much larger clone is found one base away. The donors were roughly 38 Caucasian individuals from Russia, aged roughly 6 to 90 years, who were systemically healthy. Each donor gave approximately 9.4 milliliters of peripheral blood, drawn into EDTA-treated Vacutainer tubes. PBMCs were isolated by Ficoll-Paque density-gradient centrifugation, with at least 7 million obtained per sample. Trizol reagent was used to extract total RNA from PBMCs, with at least 5.5 micrograms per sample. For every donor, flow cytometry on a PBMC aliquot measured the percentage of naive CD45RAhigh/CD27high T cells. The data are from a study of blood T cells in healthy people across ages (dated by TCRdb to the mid-2010s). The study in broad terms: In model experiments, template switching captured about one uniquely barcoded TCR beta cDNA molecule for every two T cells. To track age-related changes in TCR beta repertoire diversity, the study relied on deep sequencing normalized with unique cDNA molecular identifiers. The donors were split into four age groups: young (average around 15 years), middle-aged (over 35), aged (more than 55) and long-lived (approximately 80). To avoid experimental bias, donors of different ages were spread randomly across the sequencing lanes. Two additional independent replicas of 1 million unique cDNA reads from the same blood draw were analyzed for two donors (one aged 18 to 29 and one aged 80 or older). Summary of the overall study and its limitations: As age increased, observed TCR beta diversity per million T cells dropped in a roughly linear way, and a significant reduction was already evident by age 40. Estimates of total diversity based on one million sequenced T cells were considered lower bounds and underestimates. A strong correlation was found between observed TCR beta diversity and the percentage of naive T cells measured by flow cytometry. Compared with the aged group, the long-lived group had more naive CD4+ T cells, fewer expanded clones and increased TCR diversity, a pattern suggesting age selection. The CMV infection status of donors was not known, potentially confounding age-related changes in expanded clonotypes. Because profiling used bulk unsorted PBMCs, naive and antigen-experienced compartments could not be compared conclusively.

For CDR1 and CDR2, the germline V gene lists SQVTM and ANQGSEA. From its cysteine to its phenylalanine, the CDR3 spans 14 amino acids. Here the CDR3 DNA is all that survives: 42 bases in frame from base 1. Trimmed from V: 1 base; trimmed from J: 4 bases; junction bases lacking a gene match: 4. Libraries were built with 5' RACE. The instrument was an Illumina HiSeq 2500. A second about 7 to 12 cycle PCR used a sample-barcoded 5' primer and a J-beta primer mix. A unique molecular identifier was introduced onto each TCR beta cDNA molecule by a template-switch 5' adaptor carrying 12 random nucleotides. Each sample yielded at least 2.5 million CDR3-containing paired-end reads. First-strand cDNA synthesis was performed from all RNA using the Mint cDNA synthesis kit, with priming by a TRBC-specific oligonucleotide. All cDNA was treated with uracil-DNA glycosylase and then went through a first 18-cycle PCR with the universal primers M1SS and BC2_uni_R. Processing in the source paper ran as follows. Each sample was normalized by randomly selecting 1 million high-quality reads, each carrying a distinct molecular identifier. Instead of being binned into consensus sequences, reads with shared molecular identifiers were discarded. MiTCR, set to a Q25 quality threshold and the strictest error-elimination algorithm, was used for CDR3 identification, clonotype clustering and error correction. Lower-bound total TCR beta diversity was estimated with a nonparametric unseen species model using Euler transformation. The raw public data were reprocessed by TCRdb itself: fastp quality trimming at Q25, MiXCR clonotype calling, in-frame beta chains only. Each CDR3 protein appears once, grouped with its most common genes and DNA. TCRdb assigned the V and J calls; the authors' analysis was not used. The sample table contains approximately 1.5 million distinct CDR3 sequences; only one count was recorded for approximately 43% of them. The top ten clones comprise just over 4% of the sample.

The sequence came from a woman aged 18-29 years in good health. The source material was blood. The sequence joins TRBV29-1 to TRBJ1-1; TRBD1 matches 9 bases in the middle. The DNA reads TGCAGCGTTGAAGGGAGGACAGGGGTCACTGAAGCTTTCTTT. It translates to CSVEGRTGVTEAFF.